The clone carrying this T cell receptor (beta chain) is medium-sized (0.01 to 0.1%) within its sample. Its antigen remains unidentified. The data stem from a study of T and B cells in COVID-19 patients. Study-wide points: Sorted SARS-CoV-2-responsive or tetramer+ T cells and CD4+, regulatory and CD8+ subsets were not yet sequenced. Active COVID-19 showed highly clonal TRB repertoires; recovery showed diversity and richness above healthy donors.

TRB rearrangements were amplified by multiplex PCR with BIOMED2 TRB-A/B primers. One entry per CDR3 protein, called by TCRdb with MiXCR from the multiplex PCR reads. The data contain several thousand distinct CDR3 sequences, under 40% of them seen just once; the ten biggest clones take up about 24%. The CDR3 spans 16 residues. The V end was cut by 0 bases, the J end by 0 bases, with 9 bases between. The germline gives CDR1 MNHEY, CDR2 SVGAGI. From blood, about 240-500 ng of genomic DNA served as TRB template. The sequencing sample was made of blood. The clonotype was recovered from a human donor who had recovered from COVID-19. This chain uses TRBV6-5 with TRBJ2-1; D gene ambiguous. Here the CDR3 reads CASSYSFRFSYNEQFF. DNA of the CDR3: TGTGCCAGCAGTTACTCGTTTCGGTTCTCCTACAATGAGCAGTTCTTC.